The sample holds a few counts of the clone carrying this T cell receptor (beta chain). The CDR3 has 14 residues. Germline CDR1 and CDR2: SEHNR and FQNEAQ (reference sequence). Trimming removed 5 bases at V and 4 bases at J, with 14 bases between. These data belong to a study of blood T cell repertoires in COVID-19. About the study: The United States, Italy and Spain provided the acute and convalescent COVID-19 samples.

Measured with immunoSEQ multiplex PCR; TCRdb has only the in-frame clones, and not every one. The repertoire includes under 75,000 clones, approximately 81% of them detected once, and 16% sits in the top ten. The sample comprised peripheral blood. The J gene is TRBJ1-2, the V gene TRBV7-9; TRBD1 is a possible D gene (6 bases). The source is a man in his sixties with COVID-19, enrolled during active disease. The CDR3 bases are TGTGCCAGCAGCCAGGGGAACCCTCTCTATGGCTACACCTTC. It yields the protein CASSQGNPLYGYTF. The variable domain in full, completed from reference TRBV7-9 and TRBJ1-2, reads DTGVSQNPRHKITKRGQNVTFRCDPISEHNRLYWYRQTLGQGPEFLTYFQNEAQLEKSRLLSDRFSAERPKGSFSTLEIQRTEQGDSAMYLCASSQGNPLYGYTFGSGTRLTVV.